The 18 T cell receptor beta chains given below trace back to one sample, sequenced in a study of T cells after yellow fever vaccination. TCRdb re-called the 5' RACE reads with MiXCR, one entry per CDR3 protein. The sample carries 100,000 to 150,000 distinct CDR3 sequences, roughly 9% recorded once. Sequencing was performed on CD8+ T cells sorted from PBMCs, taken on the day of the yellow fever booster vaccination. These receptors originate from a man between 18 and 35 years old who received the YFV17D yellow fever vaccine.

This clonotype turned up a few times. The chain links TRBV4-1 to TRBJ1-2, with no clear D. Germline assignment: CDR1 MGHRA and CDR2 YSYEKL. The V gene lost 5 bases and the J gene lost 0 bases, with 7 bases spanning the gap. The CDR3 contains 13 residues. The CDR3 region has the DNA TGCGCCAGCAGCACGGAGACTAACTATGGCTACACCTTC. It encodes CASSTETNYGYTF.

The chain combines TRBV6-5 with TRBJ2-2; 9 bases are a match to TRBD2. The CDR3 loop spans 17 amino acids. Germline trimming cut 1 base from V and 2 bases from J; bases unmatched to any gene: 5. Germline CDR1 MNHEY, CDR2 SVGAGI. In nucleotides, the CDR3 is TGTGCCAGCAGTTACTTGCCAGCGGGGGGCAACACCGGGGAGCTGTTTTTT. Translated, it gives CASSYLPAGGNTGELFF.

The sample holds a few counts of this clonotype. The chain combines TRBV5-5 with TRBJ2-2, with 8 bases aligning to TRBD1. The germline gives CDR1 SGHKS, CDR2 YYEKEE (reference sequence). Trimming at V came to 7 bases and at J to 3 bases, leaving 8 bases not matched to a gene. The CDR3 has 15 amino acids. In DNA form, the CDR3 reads TGTGCCAGCTCTTCCAGGGGGCGGGACACCGGGGAGCTGTTTTTT. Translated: CASSSRGRDTGELFF. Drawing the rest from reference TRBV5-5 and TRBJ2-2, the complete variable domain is DAGVTQSPTHLIKTRGQQVTLRCSPISGHKSVSWYQQVLGQGPQFIFQYYEKEERGRGNFPDRFSARQFPNYSSELNVNALLLGDSALYLCASSSRGRDTGELFFGEGSRLTVL.

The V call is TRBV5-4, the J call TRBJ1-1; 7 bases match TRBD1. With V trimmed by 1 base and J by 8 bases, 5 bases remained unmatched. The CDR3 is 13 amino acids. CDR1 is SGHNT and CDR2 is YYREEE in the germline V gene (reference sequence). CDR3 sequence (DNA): TGTGCCAGCAGCTTGTCTGGGACAGCCGAAGCTTTCTTT. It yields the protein CASSLSGTAEAFF. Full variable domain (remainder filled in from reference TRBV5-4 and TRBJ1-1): ETGVTQSPTHLIKTRGQQVTLRCSSQSGHNTVSWYQQALGQGPQFIFQYYREEENGRGNFPPRFSGLQFPNYSSELNVNALELDDSALYLCASSLSGTAEAFFGQGTRLTVV.

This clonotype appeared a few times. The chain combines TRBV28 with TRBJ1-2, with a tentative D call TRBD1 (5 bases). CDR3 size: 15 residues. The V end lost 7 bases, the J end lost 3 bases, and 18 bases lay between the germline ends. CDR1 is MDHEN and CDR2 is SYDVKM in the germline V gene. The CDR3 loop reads CASKGRGDVYYGYTF. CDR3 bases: TGTGCCAGCAAAGGAAGGGGCGATGTATACTATGGCTACACCTTC.

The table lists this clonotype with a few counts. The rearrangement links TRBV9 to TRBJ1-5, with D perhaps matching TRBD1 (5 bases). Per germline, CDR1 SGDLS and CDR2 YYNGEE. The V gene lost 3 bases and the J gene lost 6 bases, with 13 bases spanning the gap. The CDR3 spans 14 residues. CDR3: CASSGPGQGQPQHF. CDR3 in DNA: TGTGCCAGCAGCGGCCCAGGGCAGGGTCAGCCCCAGCATTTT.

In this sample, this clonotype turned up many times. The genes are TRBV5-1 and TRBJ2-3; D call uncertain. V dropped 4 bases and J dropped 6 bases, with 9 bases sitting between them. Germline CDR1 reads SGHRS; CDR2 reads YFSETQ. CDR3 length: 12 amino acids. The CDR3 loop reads CASSTTPDTQYF. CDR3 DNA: TGCGCCAGCAGCACTACCCCGGATACGCAGTATTTT. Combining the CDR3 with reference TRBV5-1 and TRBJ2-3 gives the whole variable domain KAGVTQTPRYLIKTRGQQVTLSCSPISGHRSVSWYQQTPGQGLQFLFEYFSETQRNKGNFPGRFSGRQFSNSRSEMNVSTLELGDSALYLCASSTTPDTQYFGPGTRLTVL.

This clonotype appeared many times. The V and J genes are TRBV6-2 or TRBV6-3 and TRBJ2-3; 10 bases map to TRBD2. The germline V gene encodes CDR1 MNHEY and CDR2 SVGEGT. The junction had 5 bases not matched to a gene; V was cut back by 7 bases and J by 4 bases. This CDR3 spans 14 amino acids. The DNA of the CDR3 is TGTGCCAGCACCGAACTAGCGGGGCCAGATACGCAGTATTTT. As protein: CASTELAGPDTQYF.

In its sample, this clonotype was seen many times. CDR3 nucleotide sequence: TGTGCCAGCAGCCCACGGACAGCTAACAATGAGCAGTTCTTC. Its translation: CASSPRTANNEQFF. This chain connects TRBV7-8 to TRBJ2-1, with D possibly TRBD1 on 6 matching bases. This CDR3 is 14 amino acids long. Germline values: CDR1 SGHVS, CDR2 FQNEAQ. V shed 5 bases and J shed 5 bases, with 13 bases lying between them.

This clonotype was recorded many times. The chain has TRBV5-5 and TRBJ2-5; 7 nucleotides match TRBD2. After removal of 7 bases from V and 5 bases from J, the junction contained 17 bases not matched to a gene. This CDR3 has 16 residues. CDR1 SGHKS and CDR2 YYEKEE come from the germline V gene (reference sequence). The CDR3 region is CASSSSLGGMEETQYF. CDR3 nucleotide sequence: TGTGCCAGCTCCAGTTCGCTCGGGGGGATGGAGGAGACCCAGTACTTC.

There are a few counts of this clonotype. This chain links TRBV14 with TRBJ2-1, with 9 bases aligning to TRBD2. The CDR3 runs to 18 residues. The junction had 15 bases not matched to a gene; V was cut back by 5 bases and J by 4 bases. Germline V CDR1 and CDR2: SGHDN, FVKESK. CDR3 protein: CASSGASVPSGDYNEQFF. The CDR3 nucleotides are TGTGCCAGCAGCGGGGCCTCGGTGCCTAGCGGGGATTACAATGAGCAGTTCTTC. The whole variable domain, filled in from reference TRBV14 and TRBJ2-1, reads EAGVTQFPSHSVIEKGQTVTLRCDPISGHDNLYWYRRVMGKEIKFLLHFVKESKQDESGMPNNRFLAERTGGTYSTLKVQPAELEDSGVYFCASSGASVPSGDYNEQFFGPGTRLTVL.

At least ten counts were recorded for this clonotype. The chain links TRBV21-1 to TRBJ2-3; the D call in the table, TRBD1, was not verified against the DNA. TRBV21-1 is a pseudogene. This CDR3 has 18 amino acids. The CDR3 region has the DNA TGTGCCAGCAGCAAATCCCCTCAGACAGGGGATTTCACAGATACGCAGTATTTT. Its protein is CASSKSPQTGDFTDTQYF.

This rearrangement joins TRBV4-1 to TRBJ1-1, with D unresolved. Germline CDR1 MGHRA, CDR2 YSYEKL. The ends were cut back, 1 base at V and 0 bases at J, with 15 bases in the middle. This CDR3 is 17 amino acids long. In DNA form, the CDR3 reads TGCGCCAGCAGCCAAGGGCAGCTATACGGCTTGAACACTGAAGCTTTCTTT. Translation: CASSQGQLYGLNTEAFF.

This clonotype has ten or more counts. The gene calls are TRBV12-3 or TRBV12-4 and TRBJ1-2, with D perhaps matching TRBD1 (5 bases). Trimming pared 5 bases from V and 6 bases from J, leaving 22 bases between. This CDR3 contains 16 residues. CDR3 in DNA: TGTGCCAGCAGTCCCGCCGGGACGACGATCCGGGATGGCTACACCTTC. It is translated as CASSPAGTTIRDGYTF.

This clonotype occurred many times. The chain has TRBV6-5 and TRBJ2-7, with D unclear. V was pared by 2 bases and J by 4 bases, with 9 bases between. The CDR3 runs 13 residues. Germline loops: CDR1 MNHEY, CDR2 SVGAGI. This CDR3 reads CASSYGRGYEQYV. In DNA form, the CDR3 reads TGTGCCAGCAGTTACGGTCGTGGGTACGAGCAGTACGTC.

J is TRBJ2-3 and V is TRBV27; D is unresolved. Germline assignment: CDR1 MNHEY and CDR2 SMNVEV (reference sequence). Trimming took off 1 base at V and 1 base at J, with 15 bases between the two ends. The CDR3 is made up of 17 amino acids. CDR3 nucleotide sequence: TGTGCCAGCAGTTTATTTGGGCGGCTCGACGGCACAGATACGCAGTATTTT. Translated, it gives CASSLFGRLDGTDTQYF.

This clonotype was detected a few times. The CDR3 here is CASSSGPLNYEQYF. Here the CDR3 DNA reads TGTGCCAGCAGCTCCGGGCCACTCAACTACGAGCAGTACTTC. The rearrangement uses TRBV7-9 and TRBJ2-7; D is unresolved. Trimming pared 4 bases from V and 3 bases from J, leaving 13 bases between. The CDR3 runs to 14 residues. Germline CDR1 reads SEHNR; CDR2 reads FQNEAQ (reference sequence).

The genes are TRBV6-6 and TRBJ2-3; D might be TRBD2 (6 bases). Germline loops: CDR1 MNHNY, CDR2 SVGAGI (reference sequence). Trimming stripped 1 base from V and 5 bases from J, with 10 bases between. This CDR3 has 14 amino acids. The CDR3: CASSYLRGEDTQYF. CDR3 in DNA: TGTGCCAGCAGTTACTTGCGGGGAGAAGATACGCAGTATTTT.